Listed here are 2 T cell receptor beta chains from one sample, sequenced in a study of blood T cell repertoires in COVID-19. Clones were read by immunoSEQ multiplex PCR, and TCRdb kept only the in-frame ones, dropping some. The table records 79,000 or so clones, about 88% of them present only once. Source material: peripheral blood. The receptors stem from a man between 60 and 70 years old with COVID-19, enrolled during active disease.

The chain combines TRBV2 with TRBJ1-5; D is ambiguous. Between the trimmed V and J ends, which lost 8 bases and 3 bases, there was a span of 17 bases. The CDR3 is made up of 15 amino acids. Germline V gives CDR1 SNHLY, CDR2 FYNNEI. The CDR3 DNA follows: TGTGCCAGCGGTAGGGAGGGAACAGACAATCAGCCCCAGCATTTT. This gives the protein CASGREGTDNQPQHF.

The chain joins TRBV4-2 to TRBJ1-5; D remains ambiguous. The CDR3 runs 16 residues. Trimming cost V 2 bases and J 0 bases, with 11 bases left between them. Per the germline V gene, CDR1 is LGHNA and CDR2 is YNFKEQ. The CDR3 DNA is TGTGCCAGCAGCCAAACTCCGGGATATAGCAATCAGCCCCAGCATTTT. Its translation is CASSQTPGYSNQPQHF.